Listed below are T cell receptor beta chains from one sample, sequenced in a study of blood T cell repertoires in COVID-19. The table came from immunoSEQ multiplex PCR; TCRdb's copy has only in-frame clones and leaves some out. The sample shows approximately 150,000 clones, around 90% of them seen only once. The sample consisted of peripheral blood. Receptor source: a man aged 65 to 79 with acute or convalescent COVID-19. The CDR3 runs from the conserved cysteine through the conserved F or W. A D gene is named only where the DNA matches it firmly. Size is stated for part of the rows, as once, few or many counts, or as a class when the clone is expanded.

v_gene	j_gene	abundance	d_gene	CDR3nt	CDR3aa
TRBV7-8	TRBJ1-2	.	.	TGTGCCAGCAGCCGGAGGAGACAGGAAGGCTACACCTTC	CASSRRRQEGYTF
TRBV10-1	TRBJ2-7	.	.	TGCGCCAGCAGTGAGTCTCACGGTCACGAGCAGTACTTC	CASSESHGHEQYF
TRBV7-9	TRBJ2-3	.	TRBD1	TGTGCCAGCAGCCCCGGGACAGGGGGACACACAGATACGCAGTATTTT	CASSPGTGGHTDTQYF
TRBV7-8	TRBJ2-2	.	TRBD2	TGTGCCAGCAGAGAGAGACTAGCGGGAGGGGGGACCGGGGAGCTGTTTTTT	CASRERLAGGGTGELFF
TRBV5-4	TRBJ1-2	.	.	TGTGCCAGCAGCCCCGGGGGGGCTAACTATGGCTACACCTTC	CASSPGGANYGYTF
TRBV24-1	TRBJ1-5	.	.	TGTGCCACCCAACTAGACAGCAATCAGCCCCAGCATTTT	CATQLDSNQPQHF
TRBV7-6	TRBJ2-7	once	TRBD1	TGTGCCAGCTCCTCTCAAGGACAGGGAGGAGGCTACGAGCAGTACTTC	CASSSQGQGGGYEQYF
TRBV14	TRBJ2-1	.	TRBD2	TGTGCCAGCAGCCAAGCCCGAAGCGGGGGGGCTAGGAGGGAGTTCTTC	CASSQARSGGARREFF
TRBV30	TRBJ2-3	.	TRBD2	TGTGCCTGGACTAGCGGGAGTTCAGATACGCAGTATTTT	CAWTSGSSDTQYF
TRBV19	TRBJ1-5	.	TRBD1	TGTGCCAGTAGGGGCCGGACAGGGGACTTTAGCAATCAGCCCCAGCATTTT	CASRGRTGDFSNQPQHF
TRBV19	TRBJ2-2	few	TRBD1	TGTGCCAGTAGCCCAGGGACAGCGAACACCGGGGAGCTGTTTTTT	CASSPGTANTGELFF
TRBV19	TRBJ2-3	.	TRBD2	TGTGCCAGTAGCCGATCCCTGACTAGCGGGAACACAGATACGCAGTATTTT	CASSRSLTSGNTDTQYF
TRBV30	TRBJ1-6	.	TRBD1	TGTGCCTGGAGCTTTCCCGGGACAGGGGAATCACCCCTCCACTTT	CAWSFPGTGESPLHF
TRBV6-5	TRBJ2-5	.	.	TGTGCCAGCGGGTGGGCCCGGGGGACCCAGTACTTC	CASGWARGTQYF
TRBV6-5	TRBJ2-1	.	TRBD2	TGTGCCAGTGCGGGACGGGAGGAAGTGTTCTTC	CASAGREEVFF
TRBV7-8	TRBJ2-7	.	TRBD1	TGTGCCAGCAAACGAGGAGAGACAGGGGATCTCGAGCAGTACTTC	CASKRGETGDLEQYF
TRBV19	TRBJ2-7	.	.	TGTGCCAGTAGCCGGGACTCGCGGGCCGACGAGCAGTACTTC	CASSRDSRADEQYF
TRBV6-1	TRBJ1-1	.	TRBD1	TGTGCCACCCGAACAGGGGGGAACACTGAAGCTTTCTTT	CATRTGGNTEAFF
TRBV5-1	TRBJ2-5	few	TRBD2	TGCGCCAGCAGTTCCGGGGGGGAAGAGACCCAGTACTTC	CASSSGGEETQYF
TRBV7-9	TRBJ1-6	.	TRBD1	TGTGCCAGCAGCTCCTCAGGGGGCGGAAATTCACCCCTCCACTTT	CASSSSGGGNSPLHF